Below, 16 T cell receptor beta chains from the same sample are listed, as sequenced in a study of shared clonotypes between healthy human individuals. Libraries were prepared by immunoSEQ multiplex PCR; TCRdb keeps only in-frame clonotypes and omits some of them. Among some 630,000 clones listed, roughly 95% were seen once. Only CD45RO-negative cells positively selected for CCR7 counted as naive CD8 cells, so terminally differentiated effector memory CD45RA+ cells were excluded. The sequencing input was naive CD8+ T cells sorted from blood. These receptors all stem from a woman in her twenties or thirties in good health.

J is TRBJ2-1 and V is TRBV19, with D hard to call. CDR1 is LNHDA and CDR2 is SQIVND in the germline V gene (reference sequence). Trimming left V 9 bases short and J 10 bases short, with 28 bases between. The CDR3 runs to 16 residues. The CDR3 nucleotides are TGTGCCAGCAATGCCCCATACCGATCCGAGAAGAGAGAGCAGTTCTTC. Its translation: CASNAPYRSEKREQFF.

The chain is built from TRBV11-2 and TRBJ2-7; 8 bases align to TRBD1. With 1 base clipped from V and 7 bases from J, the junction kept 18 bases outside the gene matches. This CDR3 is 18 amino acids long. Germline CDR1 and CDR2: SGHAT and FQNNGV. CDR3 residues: CASSLAKVGRGLSGEQYF. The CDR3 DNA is TGTGCCAGCAGCTTAGCAAAGGTGGGCAGGGGGCTATCGGGTGAGCAGTACTTC.

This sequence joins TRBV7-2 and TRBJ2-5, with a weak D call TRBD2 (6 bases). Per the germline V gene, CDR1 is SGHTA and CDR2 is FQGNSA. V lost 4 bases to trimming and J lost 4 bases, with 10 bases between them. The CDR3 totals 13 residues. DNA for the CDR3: TGTGCCAGCAGCTGGGACTTCCGAGAGACCCAGTACTTC. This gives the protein CASSWDFRETQYF.

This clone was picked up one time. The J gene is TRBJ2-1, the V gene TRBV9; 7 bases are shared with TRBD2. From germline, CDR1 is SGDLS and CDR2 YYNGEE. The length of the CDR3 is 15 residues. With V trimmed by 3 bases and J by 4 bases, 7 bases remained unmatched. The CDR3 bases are TGTGCCAGCAGCGGGCGGGAGTACGGGTACAATGAGCAGTTCTTC. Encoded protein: CASSGREYGYNEQFF.

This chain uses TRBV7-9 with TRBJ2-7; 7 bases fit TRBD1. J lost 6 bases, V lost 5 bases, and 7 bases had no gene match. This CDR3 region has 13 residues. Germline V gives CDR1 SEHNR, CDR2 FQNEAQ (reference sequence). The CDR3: CASSPKTGIEQYF. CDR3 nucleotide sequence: TGTGCCAGCAGCCCAAAGACAGGGATCGAGCAGTACTTC.

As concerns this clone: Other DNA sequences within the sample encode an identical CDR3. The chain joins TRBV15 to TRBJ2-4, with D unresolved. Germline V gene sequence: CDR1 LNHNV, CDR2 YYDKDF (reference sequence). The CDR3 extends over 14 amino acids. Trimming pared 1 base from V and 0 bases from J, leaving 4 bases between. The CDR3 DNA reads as TGTGCCACCAGCAGAGGACTAGCCAAAAACATTCAGTACTTC. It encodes CATSRGLAKNIQYF.

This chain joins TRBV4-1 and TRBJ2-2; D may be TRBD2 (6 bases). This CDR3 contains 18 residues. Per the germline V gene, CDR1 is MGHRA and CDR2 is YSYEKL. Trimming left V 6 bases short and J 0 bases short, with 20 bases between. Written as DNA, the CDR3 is TGCGCCAGCAGGCCCCACACATGGCGGGGCTCGAACACCGGGGAGCTGTTTTTT. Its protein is CASRPHTWRGSNTGELFF.

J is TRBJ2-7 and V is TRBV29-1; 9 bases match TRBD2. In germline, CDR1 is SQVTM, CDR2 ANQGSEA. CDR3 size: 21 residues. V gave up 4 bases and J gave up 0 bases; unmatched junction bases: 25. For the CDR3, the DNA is TGCAGCGTTGTTATAGGGGAGGGTAGCGGGAGAGCCTCCTACCTCTCCTACGAGCAGTACTTC. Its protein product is CSVVIGEGSGRASYLSYEQYF.

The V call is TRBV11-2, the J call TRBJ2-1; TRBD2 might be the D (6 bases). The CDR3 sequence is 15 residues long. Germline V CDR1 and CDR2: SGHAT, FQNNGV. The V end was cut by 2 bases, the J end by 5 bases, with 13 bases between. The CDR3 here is CASSLFWGVDNEQFF. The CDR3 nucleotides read TGTGCCAGCAGCTTATTCTGGGGGGTCGACAATGAGCAGTTCTTC.

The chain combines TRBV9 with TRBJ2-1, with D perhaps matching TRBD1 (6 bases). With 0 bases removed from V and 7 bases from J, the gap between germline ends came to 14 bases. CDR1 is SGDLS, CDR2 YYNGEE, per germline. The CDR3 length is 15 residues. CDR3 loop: CASSVEVGARNEQFF. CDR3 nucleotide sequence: TGTGCCAGCAGCGTAGAAGTGGGGGCGCGGAATGAGCAGTTCTTC.

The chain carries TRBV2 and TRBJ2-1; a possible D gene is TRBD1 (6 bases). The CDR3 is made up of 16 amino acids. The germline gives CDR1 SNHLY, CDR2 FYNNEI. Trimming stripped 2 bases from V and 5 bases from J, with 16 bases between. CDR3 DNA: TGTGCCAGCAGTGAACTCGGGCAGGGGCGCCACAATGAGCAGTTCTTC. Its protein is CASSELGQGRHNEQFF.

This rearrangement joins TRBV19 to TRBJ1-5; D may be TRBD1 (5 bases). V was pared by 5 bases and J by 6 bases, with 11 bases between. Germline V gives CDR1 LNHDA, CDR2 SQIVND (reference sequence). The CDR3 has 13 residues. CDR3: CASSGDEGQPQHF. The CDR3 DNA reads TGTGCCAGTAGTGGGGACGAGGGTCAGCCCCAGCATTTT.

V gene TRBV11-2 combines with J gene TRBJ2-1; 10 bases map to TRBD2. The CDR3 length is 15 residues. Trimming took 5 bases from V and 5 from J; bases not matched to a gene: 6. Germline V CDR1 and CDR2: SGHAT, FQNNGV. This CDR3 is CASSVSGRGHNEQFF. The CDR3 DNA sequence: TGTGCCAGCAGCGTAAGCGGGAGGGGACACAATGAGCAGTTCTTC.

The CDR3 sequence: CASSEARGDREAFF. The CDR3 region has the DNA TGTGCCAGCAGTGAAGCGCGGGGGGACCGTGAAGCTTTCTTT. The chain has TRBV6-1 and TRBJ1-1, with D possibly TRBD1 on 5 matching bases. V was trimmed by 0 bases and J by 7 bases, leaving 12 bases between them. The length of the CDR3 is 14 residues. The germline gives CDR1 MNHNS, CDR2 SASEGT.

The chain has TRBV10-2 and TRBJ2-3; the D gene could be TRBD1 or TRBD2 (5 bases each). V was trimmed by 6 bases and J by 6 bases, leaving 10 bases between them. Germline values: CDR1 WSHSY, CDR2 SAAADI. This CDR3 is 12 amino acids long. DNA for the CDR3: TGCGCCAGCAGCTTTTGGGGGGATACGCAGTATTTT. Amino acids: CASSFWGDTQYF.

CDR3 amino acids: CASGRPEAFF. CDR3 nucleotide sequence: TGTGCCTCCGGACGACCCGAAGCTTTCTTT. The chain recombines TRBV19 with TRBJ1-1; the D is unclear. This CDR3 is 10 amino acids long. Between the trimmed V and J ends, which lost 11 bases and 8 bases, there was a span of 12 bases. Germline values: CDR1 LNHDA, CDR2 SQIVND (reference sequence).